These 31 T cell receptor beta chains came from one sample sequenced in a study of CD8 T cells in Susac syndrome. Reverse transcription of roughly 0.5 to 1 ug RNA was carried out with random hexamers. TCRdb independently ran MiXCR on the immunoSEQ multiplex PCR reads; one entry per CDR3 protein. The sample consists of about 100,000 distinct CDR3 sequences, about 95% of them appearing once. Sequencing was carried out using CD8+ T cells from PBMCs. The receptors shown here come from a human donor with Susac syndrome.

This clonotype was observed once. The J gene is TRBJ1-2, the V gene TRBV7-9, with TRBD1 identical over 7 bases. This CDR3 is 14 amino acids long. V shed 0 bases and J 6 bases; nucleotides not matched to a gene: 4. Germline assignment: CDR1 SEHNR and CDR2 FQNEAQ (reference sequence). Here the CDR3 DNA reads TGTGCCAGCAGCTTAGCGGAGGGGGCCCATGGCTACACCTTC. This sequence encodes CASSLAEGAHGYTF.

This sequence joins TRBV5-6 and TRBJ2-7, with a weak D call TRBD2 (5 bases). V lost 7 bases and J lost 5, with 13 bases in between. This CDR3 is built from 12 residues. CDR1 is SGHDT and CDR2 is YYEEEE in the germline V gene. CDR3 protein: CASSTEGDEQYF. Written as DNA, the CDR3 is TGTGCCAGCTCCACAGAGGGCGACGAGCAGTACTTC.

The chain is built from TRBV6-5 and TRBJ1-5; perhaps TRBD1 as D (6 bases). The CDR3 is made up of 15 amino acids. The V gene's germline CDR1 is MNHEY and CDR2 SVGAGI. Trimming removed 2 bases from V and 3 bases from J, with 11 bases in between. DNA for the CDR3: TGTGCCAGCAGTTACGGTAGGGGGACCAATCAGCCCCAGCATTTT. This gives the protein CASSYGRGTNQPQHF.

The rearrangement uses TRBV7-9 and TRBJ2-7; D possibly corresponds to TRBD2 (5 bases). The CDR3 runs 13 residues. Deletions cut 5 bases from V and 5 bases from J, with 13 bases between. Germline assignment: CDR1 SEHNR and CDR2 FQNEAQ (reference sequence). This chain's CDR3 is CASSQEEAHEQYF. As DNA, the CDR3 is TGTGCCAGCAGCCAAGAGGAGGCCCACGAGCAGTACTTC.

This rearrangement joins TRBV9 to TRBJ2-7; 7 bases match TRBD2. V was pared by 4 bases and J by 7 bases, with 17 bases of the junction left unmatched. The CDR3 consists of 16 residues. CDR1 and CDR2 (germline): SGDLS, YYNGEE. The CDR3: CASSLSRAGVVDEQYF. The CDR3 nucleotides read TGTGCCAGCAGCCTATCTAGGGCGGGAGTAGTGGATGAGCAGTACTTC.

This sequence joins TRBV5-1 and TRBJ2-1; D gene uncertain. The CDR3 contains 13 residues. CDR1 and CDR2 from the germline V gene are SGHRS and YFSETQ. The V and J ends lost 5 bases and 6 bases respectively, with 12 bases between them. The CDR3 DNA is TGCGCCAGCAGTATCATGCCACTCAATGAGCAGTTCTTC. Translation gives CASSIMPLNEQFF.

CDR3 amino acids: CASSLGSGAYEQYF. For the CDR3, the DNA is TGCGCCAGCAGCTTGGGTAGTGGGGCCTACGAGCAGTACTTC. The rearrangement joins TRBV5-1 to TRBJ2-7; D gene ambiguous. Germline V CDR1 and CDR2: SGHRS, YFSETQ. The CDR3 length is 14 residues. Between the trimmed V and J ends, which lost 0 bases and 2 bases, there was a span of 9 bases.

The V and J genes are TRBV27 and TRBJ2-5; 8 positions match TRBD1. Per germline, CDR1 MNHEY and CDR2 SMNVEV (reference sequence). V shed 4 bases and J 5 bases; nucleotides not matched to a gene: 9. The CDR3 is made up of 15 amino acids. The DNA of the CDR3 is TGTGCCAGCAGTTCTCACCTTCAGGGGGCGGAGACCCAGTACTTC. This codes for CASSSHLQGAETQYF.

The rearrangement joins TRBV20-1 to TRBJ2-5; a possible D gene is TRBD2 (6 bases). V was trimmed by 3 bases and J by 1 base, leaving 18 bases between them. Germline CDR1 DFQATT, CDR2 SNEGSKA (reference sequence). The CDR3 spans 16 residues. The CDR3 DNA sequence: TGCAGTGCTAGCCCTTCCAGGGAGGCCCCCCAAGAGACCCAGTACTTC. Amino acid sequence: CSASPSREAPQETQYF.

V and J are TRBV7-8 and TRBJ1-2; possibly TRBD1 for D (5 bases). The V end was cut by 1 base, the J end by 4 bases, with 10 bases between. CDR3 length equals 14 residues. CDR1 and CDR2 from the germline V gene are SGHVS and FQNEAQ. CDR3 region: CASSLERQIYGYTF. CDR3 bases: TGTGCCAGCAGCTTAGAGAGACAGATCTATGGCTACACCTTC.

CDR3: CTTQLTPGLTLGEQFF. The DNA of the CDR3 is TGCACCACCCAACTTACCCCGGGACTGACCTTGGGGGAGCAGTTCTTC. This chain joins TRBV1 and TRBJ2-1; no DNA check was done on the table's D call, TRBD2. TRBV1 is flagged as a pseudogene. This CDR3 spans 16 amino acids.

This clonotype was picked up one time. V and J are TRBV20-1 and TRBJ1-2, with TRBD1 matching over 11 bases. The germline V gene has CDR1 DFQATT and CDR2 SNEGSKA (reference sequence). The V segment lost 7 bases and the J segment 6 bases; nucleotides outside the gene matches: 7. The CDR3 runs 13 residues. CDR3 sequence reads: CSDTGTGGDGYTF. The CDR3 DNA sequence: TGCAGTGATACCGGGACAGGGGGTGATGGCTACACCTTC.

The chain combines TRBV12-3 or TRBV12-4 with TRBJ2-7; D gene unclear. Between the trimmed V and J ends, which lost 3 bases and 2 bases, there was a span of 11 bases. This CDR3 is 14 amino acids long. The CDR3 nucleotides are TGTGCCAGCAGTTTTCCGGACCAGACCTACGAGCAGTACTTC. Residues: CASSFPDQTYEQYF.

This clonotype was seen once. The V gene is TRBV24-1, the J gene TRBJ1-2; the D is unclear. V gave up 2 bases and J gave up 6 bases, with 6 bases separating them. The CDR3 consists of 12 residues. CDR1 is KGHDR, CDR2 SFDVKD, per germline. The chain's CDR3 is CATSDWADGYTF. In DNA, the CDR3 is TGTGCCACCAGTGATTGGGCGGATGGCTACACCTTC.

V and J are TRBV2 and TRBJ2-4; maybe TRBD2 (6 bases). The germline gives CDR1 SNHLY, CDR2 FYNNEI. Trimming stripped 6 bases from V and 1 base from J, with 10 bases between. This CDR3 contains 14 residues. This CDR3 reads CASSGGQAKNIQYF. In nucleotides, the CDR3 is TGTGCCAGCAGCGGGGGTCAGGCCAAAAACATTCAGTACTTC.

This rearrangement joins TRBV14 to TRBJ2-1; no clear D gene. V was clipped by 5 bases and J by 1 base, with 15 bases between them. CDR3 length equals 16 residues. Germline assignment: CDR1 SGHDN and CDR2 FVKESK. Written as DNA, the CDR3 is TGTGCCAGCAGCGCTGACCATACCGATTCCTACAATGAGCAGTTCTTC. Its translation: CASSADHTDSYNEQFF.

V usage is TRBV3-1 and J usage is TRBJ2-5, with TRBD1 identical over 7 bases. V shed 6 bases, J shed 2 bases, and the junction held 6 bases outside the gene matches. CDR1 is LGHDT, CDR2 YNNKEL, per germline (reference sequence). The CDR3 length is 14 residues. CDR3: CASRQGELQETQYF. The CDR3 region has the DNA TGTGCCAGCAGGCAGGGGGAACTACAAGAGACCCAGTACTTC.

This clonotype was seen once. V is TRBV5-4 and J is TRBJ1-5; no clear D. Germline CDR1 and CDR2: SGHNT and YYREEE (reference sequence). The CDR3 is 13 residues long. V lost 0 bases and J 5 bases, leaving 6 bases between the germline ends. Here the CDR3 reads CASSLAVDQPQHF. Written as DNA, the CDR3 is TGTGCCAGCAGCTTGGCAGTCGATCAGCCCCAGCATTTT.

In its sample, this clonotype was seen a few times. The chain carries TRBV5-1 and TRBJ2-7, with D perhaps matching TRBD1 or TRBD2 (6 bases each). V shed 6 bases and J shed 2 bases, with 21 bases lying between them. The CDR3 covers 16 residues. From germline, CDR1 is SGHRS and CDR2 YFSETQ. Here the CDR3 DNA reads TGCGCCAGCAACCTGGGGTCGGGGGCCGTCACCTACGAGCAGTACTTC. Residues: CASNLGSGAVTYEQYF.

This clonotype was picked up one time. The chain joins TRBV12-3 or TRBV12-4 to TRBJ2-5, with 12 bases lining up with TRBD2. J gave up 5 bases and V 7 bases, and 5 bases lay outside the gene matches. This CDR3 region has 14 residues. The CDR3 coding sequence is TGTGCCAGCACTAGCGGGAGGGGGACGGAGACCCAGTACTTC. It codes for CASTSGRGTETQYF.

The V call is TRBV18, the J call TRBJ2-2, with 8 positions matching TRBD1. The germline gives CDR1 KGHSH, CDR2 LQKENI. CDR3 length: 16 amino acids. J lost 4 bases, V lost 4 bases, and 8 bases had no gene match. For the CDR3, the DNA is TGTGCCAGCTCACGGGGCGCAGGGGGCAGCACCGGGGAGCTGTTTTTT. Its translation is CASSRGAGGSTGELFF.

The table lists this clonotype with a count of one. J is TRBJ2-7 and V is TRBV12-3 or TRBV12-4; D gene unclear. The CDR3 is 14 amino acids. Trimming took off 3 bases at V and 2 bases at J, with 11 bases between the two ends. The CDR3 loop is CASSFGVNPYEQYF. Written as DNA, the CDR3 is TGTGCCAGCAGTTTCGGCGTTAATCCCTACGAGCAGTACTTC.

V and J are TRBV12-3 or TRBV12-4 and TRBJ1-5, with D possibly matching TRBD1 (5 bases). CDR3 length: 14 residues. V was trimmed by 6 bases and J by 1 base, leaving 10 bases between them. CDR3 DNA: TGTGCCAGCAGCCGTGGGGGGAGCAATCAGCCCCAGCATTTT. It yields the protein CASSRGGSNQPQHF.

The chain combines TRBV9 with TRBJ2-3; TRBD2 matches 7 bases. The CDR3 length is 15 residues. Germline trimming cut 4 bases from V and 6 bases from J; bases unmatched to any gene: 11. The germline V gene encodes CDR1 SGDLS and CDR2 YYNGEE. The chain's CDR3 is CASSLGGGSGDTQYF. The CDR3 DNA sequence: TGTGCCAGCAGCCTAGGCGGGGGTTCGGGGGATACGCAGTATTTT. The whole variable domain, filled in from reference TRBV9 and TRBJ2-3, reads DSGVTQTPKHLITATGQRVTLRCSPRSGDLSVYWYQQSLDQGLQFLIQYYNGEERAKGNILERFSAQQFPDLHSELNLSSLELGDSALYFCASSLGGGSGDTQYFGPGTRLTVL.

This clonotype came up a few times. The V gene is TRBV7-8, the J gene TRBJ2-1; no clear D. The CDR3 consists of 14 residues. Germline assignment: CDR1 SGHVS and CDR2 FQNEAQ. The V end lost 1 base, the J end lost 2 bases, and 6 bases lay between the germline ends. The CDR3 reads CASSLGEPYNEQFF. DNA for the CDR3: TGTGCCAGCAGCTTAGGTGAACCCTACAATGAGCAGTTCTTC.

The count of this clonotype is one. The chain carries TRBV20-1 and TRBJ2-2; possibly TRBD2 for D (5 bases). The CDR3 sequence is 15 residues long. The germline V gene encodes CDR1 DFQATT and CDR2 SNEGSKA (reference sequence). Trimming removed 3 bases from V and 0 bases from J, with 11 bases in between. The CDR3 loop reads CSASVRGSNTGELFF. CDR3 bases: TGCAGTGCTAGTGTTCGAGGGTCGAACACCGGGGAGCTGTTTTTT.

The chain couples TRBV29-1 to TRBJ2-3, with 10 bases fitting TRBD2. V dropped 0 bases and J dropped 6; count of bases not matched to a gene: 6. The CDR3 runs to 15 residues. Germline V lookup: CDR1 SQVTM, CDR2 ANQGSEA. The CDR3 region has the DNA TGCAGCGTTGAAGAGAGAGCGGGAGGGCCGGATACGCAGTATTTT. Its protein product is CSVEERAGGPDTQYF.

The CDR3 here is CASSLRQSYQPQHF. The CDR3 coding sequence is TGTGCCAGCAGTTTAAGACAGAGTTATCAGCCCCAGCATTTT. The chain has TRBV12-3 or TRBV12-4 and TRBJ1-5, with D perhaps TRBD1 (5 bases). There are 14 residues in the CDR3. V lost 2 bases and J lost 5, with 10 bases in between.

The chain employs TRBV10-3 and TRBJ2-1, with 11 nucleotides matching TRBD2. Looked up from germline, CDR1 is ENHRY and CDR2 is SYGVKD. V trimming: 4 bases; J trimming: 12 bases; junction bases outside the gene matches: 8. The CDR3 has 14 amino acids. CDR3 loop: CAISADSGRVVQFF. CDR3 in DNA: TGTGCCATCAGTGCCGATAGCGGGAGGGTTGTGCAGTTCTTC.

This sequence joins TRBV29-1 and TRBJ2-3; TRBD2 agrees at 10 bases. This CDR3 has 13 amino acids. The junction had 4 bases not matched to a gene; V was cut back by 4 bases and J by 6 bases. Per the germline V gene, CDR1 is SQVTM and CDR2 is ANQGSEA. CDR3 in amino acids: CSVVSGRADTQYF. CDR3 DNA: TGCAGCGTTGTCAGCGGGAGGGCCGATACGCAGTATTTT.

The V gene is TRBV3-1, the J gene TRBJ2-1; 7 positions match TRBD1. The trim removed 0 bases at V and 2 bases at J, leaving 7 bases unmatched. The germline gives CDR1 LGHDT, CDR2 YNNKEL (reference sequence). CDR3 length equals 17 residues. The CDR3 protein is CASSQDHGTATYNEQFF. The CDR3 DNA sequence: TGTGCCAGCAGCCAAGATCACGGGACAGCAACCTACAATGAGCAGTTCTTC.